A selection of T cell receptor beta chains follows, all from one sample in a study of blood T cell repertoires in COVID-19. Repertoires were generated with immunoSEQ multiplex PCR, while TCRdb's copy carries only in-frame clones and drops some. The sample comprises about 250,000 clones, nearly 90% of which are singletons, and 3% rests with the top ten. Sample: peripheral blood. These receptors all come from a man aged 18 to 30 with active or convalescent COVID-19. Both conserved end residues are part of each CDR3. The D gene is left open where the match is weak. Clone size appears in some rows only: once, few, many, or a class for an expanded clone.

d_gene,v_gene,j_gene,abundance,CDR3nt,CDR3aa
NA,TRBV12-5,TRBJ2-1,NA,TGTGCTAGTGGTTTGGGACTGGACAATGAGCAGTTCTTC,CASGLGLDNEQFF
TRBD1,TRBV5-6,TRBJ2-7,NA,TGTGCCAGCAGACTGCGAACCGGGACAGGGCGAAACGAGCAGTACTTC,CASRLRTGTGRNEQYF
TRBD1,TRBV5-1,TRBJ1-1,NA,TGCGCCAGCCGGGGACAGGGGGGTTTAGGGACTGAAGCTTTCTTT,CASRGQGGLGTEAFF
TRBD2,TRBV9,TRBJ2-7,NA,TGTGCCAGCAGCGTAGCAGGACTAGACAGCTCCTACGAGCAGTACTTC,CASSVAGLDSSYEQYF
TRBD2,TRBV19,TRBJ2-5,NA,TGTGCCAGTAGTATACAAGCGGGACGAGTTGGGGAGACCCAGTACTTC,CASSIQAGRVGETQYF
NA,TRBV3-1/TRBV3-2,TRBJ1-3,NA,TGTGCCAGCAGCCAAGATAGGTCAGGGGCGGGAAACACCATATATTTT,CASSQDRSGAGNTIYF
TRBD2,TRBV4-1,TRBJ2-4,NA,TGCGCCAGCAGCCAAGAAGAAGCGGGGACCATTCAGTACTTC,CASSQEEAGTIQYF
TRBD1,TRBV29-1,TRBJ1-1,NA,TGCAGCGCCACAGGGGTGAACACTGAAGCTTTCTTT,CSATGVNTEAFF
NA,TRBV12-5,TRBJ2-5,NA,TGTGCTAGTGGCCGGGGACTGCAAGAGACCCAGTACTTC,CASGRGLQETQYF
NA,TRBV6-2/TRBV6-3,TRBJ1-2,NA,TGTGCCAGCAGTTTCAGGGTCGGTGGCTACACCTTC,CASSFRVGGYTF
TRBD1,TRBV13,TRBJ1-2,NA,TGTGCCAGCAGTACAGGGGGCCCAAGGGAAGGCTACACCTTC,CASSTGGPREGYTF
NA,TRBV6-5,TRBJ1-2,few,TGTGCCAGCACTCGGTCCGGAGGGGTCAACTATGGCTACACCTTC,CASTRSGGVNYGYTF
TRBD2,TRBV19,TRBJ2-1,NA,TGTGCCAGTAGACAGGCGGGAGGGCCGACTGAGCAGTTCTTC,CASRQAGGPTEQFF
NA,TRBV20-1,TRBJ1-2,once,TGCAGTGCTAAGGGGGGGCATGGCTACACCTTC,CSAKGGHGYTF
TRBD1,TRBV29-1,TRBJ1-2,NA,TGCAGCGTTGCGTCGGGACAGGGCCCTAGTGCCTTC,CSVASGQGPSAF
NA,TRBV4-3,TRBJ1-5,NA,TGCGCCAGCAGCCAGTATTCAGGACGGGACAATCAGCCCCAGCATTTT,CASSQYSGRDNQPQHF
NA,TRBV11-2,TRBJ1-4,NA,TGTGCCAGCAGCTTAAGCCCTAGTGAAAAACTGTTTTTT,CASSLSPSEKLFF
NA,TRBV6-6,TRBJ1-5,NA,TGTGCTATCTGGGATTCCGACAGAGGCCGAAATCAGCCCCAGCATTTT,CAIWDSDRGRNQPQHF
NA,TRBV5-1,TRBJ1-6,NA,TGCGCCAGCACTAGCGACCCGCGTATATATAATTCACCCCTCCACTTT,CASTSDPRIYNSPLHF
NA,TRBV19,TRBJ2-5,NA,TGTGCCAGTAGTACCAGGGGACAAGAGACCCAGTACTTC,CASSTRGQETQYF
TRBD2,TRBV5-4,TRBJ2-5,NA,TGTGCCAGCAGCTTGGCCGGGGGGGAAGAGACCCAGTACTTC,CASSLAGGEETQYF
NA,TRBV7-2,TRBJ2-1,NA,TGTGCCAGCAGCCCCTTTCAGGGCTACAATGAGCAGTTCTTC,CASSPFQGYNEQFF
TRBD1,TRBV2,TRBJ1-1,NA,TGTGCCAGCAGGGAGTTTACCGGGACAGGGTGGATCAGGGGCACTGAAGCTTTCTTT,CASREFTGTGWIRGTEAFF
TRBD1,TRBV9,TRBJ2-7,NA,TGTGCCAGCAGCGACGACAGGGTCTACGAGCAGTACTTC,CASSDDRVYEQYF
NA,TRBV13,TRBJ2-1,once,TGTGCCAGCAGCTTAGTTCCGCCTGGGGGCTCTACCAATGAGCAGTTCTTC,CASSLVPPGGSTNEQFF
NA,TRBV13,TRBJ1-3,once,TGTGCCAGCTACGAACTAGGACAGCCTTCTGGAAACACCATATATTTT,CASYELGQPSGNTIYF
NA,TRBV16,TRBJ1-2,NA,TGTGCCAGCAGCCAAGGGCAGAACTATGGCTACACCTTC,CASSQGQNYGYTF
TRBD1,TRBV5-5,TRBJ2-3,NA,TGTGCCAGCAGCCAAGAAGACAGGGGCCCCACAGATACGCAGTATTTT,CASSQEDRGPTDTQYF
NA,TRBV15,TRBJ1-5,NA,TGTGCCACCAGCAGAGATAGTAGGGGATCCAATCAGCCCCAGCATTTT,CATSRDSRGSNQPQHF
TRBD1,TRBV14,TRBJ1-2,NA,TGTGCCAGCAGCCTCCTAGGGACAGGGGACGGCTACACCTTC,CASSLLGTGDGYTF
NA,TRBV2,TRBJ1-5,few,TGTGCCAGCAGTGAATGGTCCAGGGGAAATCAGCCCCAGCATTTT,CASSEWSRGNQPQHF
TRBD2,TRBV5-1,TRBJ2-7,NA,TGCGCCAGCAGCTTGCTAGCGGCGGACGACGGCGAGCAGTACTTC,CASSLLAADDGEQYF
NA,TRBV12-2,TRBJ1-5,NA,TGTGCAAGTCGCTCAGACGTAGTTTACGCGGGTCAGCCCCAGCATTTT,CASRSDVVYAGQPQHF
NA,TRBV12-3/TRBV12-4,TRBJ1-2,once,TGTGCCAGCAGATACCAGAATAACTATGGCTACACCTTC,CASRYQNNYGYTF
NA,TRBV27,TRBJ1-5,NA,TGTGCCAGCAGTCCTCTACAGCGGGCTAAGCAGCCCCAGCATTTT,CASSPLQRAKQPQHF
NA,TRBV18,TRBJ2-3,NA,TGTGCCAGCTCCAGTGGCTCGGATACGCAGTATTTT,CASSSGSDTQYF